The following is a T cell receptor beta chain sequence with its context. Antigen specificity is unknown. V dropped 1 base and J dropped 5; count of bases not matched to a gene: 3. Germline V gene sequence: CDR1 SGHRS, CDR2 YFSETQ. The CDR3 has 14 residues. This record comes from a study of cytomegalovirus exposure and HLA in healthy donors. In the study overall: A data release that came early held approximately 92 million unique TCRs from HLA-typed donors.

The PCR was carried out with 60 Vbeta primers and 13 Jbeta primers. In the authors' workflow: The count from a later analysis was about 80 million unique TCR beta chains, about 10 million of them shared. Assay: immunoSEQ multiplex PCR; the TCRdb copy retains only in-frame clones and omits some. V, J and clone size reflect that table, while D and trimming were determined from the DNA. Of approximately 150,000 clones in the sample, approximately 80% are singletons; the top ten hold approximately 1.3%. Study-wide results and limits: A later analysis found common viral pathogens apparently linked to several of the most significant clusters.

Sequenced input: PBMCs. The sequence came from a man aged 30 to 39 in good health and CMV-seronegative. J is TRBJ2-7 and V is TRBV5-1; 10 nucleotides line up with TRBD2. This chain's CDR3 is CASSLIAGGNEQYF. The CDR3 nucleotides read TGCGCCAGCAGCTTGATAGCGGGAGGCAACGAGCAGTACTTC.